This T cell receptor beta chain is from a study of shared clonotypes between healthy human individuals. Study outcomes and limitations: The represented genetic and exposure-history diversity was limited by the small number of donors.

Sorted-subset replicate PCR reactions were performed with approximately 200 ng DNA, corresponding to roughly 29,000 T cell genomes. Produced via immunoSEQ multiplex PCR; TCRdb's table is partial and in-frame only. The table lists approximately 2,000,000 clones, over 85% of them singletons. The CDR3 covers 14 residues. The V and J ends lost 0 bases and 4 bases respectively, with 10 bases between them. Germline assignment: CDR1 SGHRS and CDR2 YFSETQ. The naive CD8 subset, CD45RO-negative cells positively selected for CCR7, excluded terminally differentiated effector memory CD45RA+ cells. Within Nashville, Tennessee resided all donors, each a Caucasian adult. Comment on this clone: Antigen specificity is unknown. The identical CDR3 is also encoded by other nucleotide sequences in the sample.

V gene TRBV5-1 combines with J gene TRBJ1-1; D may be TRBD1 (5 bases). Source material: naive CD8+ T cells from PBMCs. The clonotype originates from a young man in good health. Some clones in this sample may be carry-over from other donors' samples. The CDR3 DNA sequence: TGCGCCAGCAGCTTGGAACGGGGGGGCACTGAAGCTTTCTTT. Amino acids: CASSLERGGTEAFF.